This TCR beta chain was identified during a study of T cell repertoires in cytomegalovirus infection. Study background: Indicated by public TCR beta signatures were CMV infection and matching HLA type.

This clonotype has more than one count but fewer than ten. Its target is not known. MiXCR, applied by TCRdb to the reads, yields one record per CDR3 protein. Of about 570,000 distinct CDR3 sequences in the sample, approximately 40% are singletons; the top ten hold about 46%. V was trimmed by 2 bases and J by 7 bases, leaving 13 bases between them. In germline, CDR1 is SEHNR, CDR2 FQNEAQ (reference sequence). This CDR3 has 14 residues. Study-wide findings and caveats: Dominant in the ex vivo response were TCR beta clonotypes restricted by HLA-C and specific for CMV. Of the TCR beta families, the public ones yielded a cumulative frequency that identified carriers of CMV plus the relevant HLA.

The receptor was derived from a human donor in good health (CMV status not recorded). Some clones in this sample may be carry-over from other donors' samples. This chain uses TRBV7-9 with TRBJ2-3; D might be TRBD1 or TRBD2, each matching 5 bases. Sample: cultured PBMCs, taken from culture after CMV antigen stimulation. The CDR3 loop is CASSLRSGPHTQYF. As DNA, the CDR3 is TGTGCCAGCAGCTTACGGTCGGGGCCGCATACGCAGTATTTT.